Listed below are T cell receptor beta chains from one sample, sequenced in a study of blood T cells in healthy people across ages. TCRdb re-analysed the 5' RACE reads in MiXCR, keeping a single row per CDR3 protein. This table holds 1.5 million to 2 million distinct CDR3 sequences, around 40% found once. The specimen sequenced was blood. The receptors were gathered from a human donor in good health. Each CDR3 is given with its conserved first and last residue.

TRBJ2-1	TRBV20-1	15	CSASALAGSYNEQFF
TRBJ2-3	TRBV5-1	15	CASSSTAASTDTQYF
TRBJ1-2	TRBV18	14	CASSPSGHLYGYTF
TRBJ1-1	TRBV3-1	17	CASSQYTVPYPNTEAFF
TRBJ1-2	TRBV3-1	17	CASSQDRRTGARYGYTF
TRBJ2-7	TRBV29-1	13	CSVSDSHRYEQYF
TRBJ1-2	TRBV20-1	12	CSVDPRVYGYTF
TRBJ2-6	TRBV5-4	18	CASSLADRGIRGANVLTF
TRBJ2-5	TRBV29-1	15	CSVWIVQEGRETQYF
TRBJ1-2	TRBV2	14	CASRLGGSYPFYTF
TRBJ1-2	TRBV7-2	18	CASSFGQGFSLANYGYTF
TRBJ1-5	TRBV5-1	13	CASSLEQDQPQHF
TRBJ1-1	TRBV28	14	CASSPDPTAFGAFF